The rows below give T cell receptor beta chains drawn from one sample of a study of cytomegalovirus exposure and HLA in healthy donors. Clones were read by immunoSEQ multiplex PCR, and TCRdb kept only the in-frame ones, dropping some. The table shows about 140,000 clones, with 75% occurring only once. Sequencing used PBMCs. The source of these receptors is a man aged 18-30 years in good health and CMV-seropositive. Both conserved end residues are part of each CDR3. D genes are given only for firm matches. Size is stated for part of the rows, as once, few or many counts, or as a class when the clone is expanded.

>TRBJ2-1|TRBV27|.|.
CASSPGYNEQFF
TGTGCCAGCAGTCCCGGTTACAATGAGCAGTTCTTC
>TRBJ2-5|TRBV29-1|.|.
CSVGGGGETQYF
TGCAGCGTTGGAGGGGGTGGCGAGACCCAGTACTTC
>TRBJ2-7|TRBV30|.|TRBD1
CAWSGGQGAPRYF
TGTGCCTGGAGTGGGGGACAGGGGGCGCCTCGGTACTTC
>TRBJ2-2|TRBV5-3|.|.
CARSLIRECTGELFF
TGTGCCAGAAGCTTGATTCGGGAGTGCACCGGGGAGCTGTTTTTT
>TRBJ2-7|TRBV18|.|TRBD2
CASSPLGGSHEQYF
TGTGCCAGCTCACCGCTCGGGGGGTCCCACGAGCAGTACTTC
>TRBJ1-6|TRBV6-1|.|.
CASRSGEGYSPLHF
TGTGCCAGCAGAAGCGGAGAGGGTTATTCACCCCTCCACTTT
>TRBJ2-4|TRBV13|.|TRBD1
CASSHTGTGENIQYF
TGTGCCAGCAGTCATACCGGGACAGGGGAAAACATTCAGTACTTC
>TRBJ2-7|TRBV7-2|once|.
CASSLEGVWLYEQYF
TGTGCCAGCAGCTTAGAGGGGGTTTGGCTCTACGAGCAGTACTTC
>TRBJ2-1|TRBV28|.|TRBD2
CASLAGHNEQFF
TGTGCCAGCCTAGCGGGACACAATGAGCAGTTCTTC
>TRBJ1-5|TRBV21-1|.|.
CASSNLNRGAINQPQHF
TGTGCCAGCAGCAACTTAAACAGGGGTGCGATCAATCAGCCCCAGCATTTT
>TRBJ2-7|TRBV5-4|.|TRBD2
CASSVSGLGSYEQYF
TGTGCCAGCAGCGTTAGCGGGTTAGGCTCCTACGAGCAGTACTTC
>TRBJ2-5|TRBV19|.|.
CASSIGGSETQYF
TGTGCCAGTAGTATCGGGGGATCTGAGACCCAGTACTTC
>TRBJ1-2|TRBV5-4|.|.
CASSLRDTSYGYPF
TGTGCCAGCAGCTTGAGGGACACGTCATATGGCTACCCCTTC
>TRBJ2-3|TRBV6-1|.|TRBD1
CASRWDRDTDTQYF
TGTGCCAGCAGGTGGGACAGAGACACAGATACGCAGTATTTT
>TRBJ2-4|TRBV27|.|TRBD1
CASSFQGQNIQYF
TGTGCCAGCAGTTTCCAGGGACAGAACATTCAGTACTTC
>TRBJ2-3|TRBV7-6|.|.
CASSHRQDPLTAQYF
TGTGCCAGCAGCCATCGACAGGACCCCCTGACGGCGCAGTATTTT
>TRBJ1-4|TRBV6-1|.|.
CASSGPTNEKLFF
TGTGCCAGCTCAGGGCCCACTAATGAAAAACTGTTTTTT
>TRBJ2-7|TRBV5-4|.|.
CASSLRDNSYEQYF
TGTGCCAGCAGCCTGAGGGACAACTCCTACGAGCAGTACTTC
>TRBJ2-1|TRBV7-9|.|.
CSSSLGREAYNEQFF
TGTTCCAGCAGCTTAGGCAGGGAGGCCTACAATGAGCAGTTCTTC
>TRBJ1-1|TRBV19|.|TRBD1
CASSIAGGEAFF
TGTGCCAGTAGTATCGCAGGGGGTGAAGCTTTCTTT
>TRBJ2-2|TRBV6-5|.|TRBD1
CASSYSWTGAGELFF
TGTGCCAGCAGTTACTCGTGGACAGGGGCCGGGGAGCTGTTTTTT
>TRBJ2-1|TRBV28|.|TRBD2
CASSLLVRGRADNEQFF
TGTGCCAGCAGTTTATTAGTTCGCGGGAGGGCCGACAATGAGCAGTTCTTC